The sequence of this T cell receptor beta chain was determined in a study of T cells in Graves' hyperthyroidism and ophthalmopathy. The overall study: Peripheral blood collection took place at initial diagnosis, before any treatment.

TCR beta CDR3 sequences were amplified from RNA transcripts. First-round RT-PCR targeting the TCR CDR3 was performed with the HTBI primer set. TCRdb re-called the multiplex PCR reads through MiXCR, storing one row per CDR3 protein. The sample lists some 770,000 distinct CDR3 sequences; roughly 15% were seen once. The CDR3 is made up of 12 amino acids. Trimming removed 4 bases at V and 6 bases at J, with 7 bases between. CDR1 and CDR2 (germline): SNHLY, FYNNEI. Study-wide points: The blood repertoire included most of the expanded thyroid clonotypes above 0.001.

The study defined stable Graves' hyperthyroidism as no ophthalmopathy progression within 18 months. Researchers barred patients who had uncontrolled infection, other autoimmune disease, pregnancy or lactation. This clonotype was picked up many times. Its target is not known. This chain joins TRBV2 and TRBJ2-1; D is unresolved. The clonotype originates from a young man with Graves' hyperthyroidism. The sequencing input was blood. CDR3 sequence reads: CASSGLVNEQFF. The CDR3 DNA reads TGTGCCAGCAGTGGCCTCGTCAATGAGCAGTTCTTC.